The 20 T cell receptor beta chains presented below share a single source sample, sequenced in a study of CD8 T cells in ankylosing spondylitis. Each CDR3 protein gets one entry after TCRdb re-called the 5' RACE reads with MiXCR. The sample has around 140,000 distinct CDR3 sequences, 17% seen once. Which antigens these TCRs recognize remains unknown. Study-wide points: A TCR beta motif made of eight highly homologous variants seemed typical of ankylosing spondylitis blood.

The specimen sequenced was blood, either unsorted or a sorted T cell fraction (not recorded which). The receptors originated from a male donor with ankylosing spondylitis.

V gene TRBV19 combines with J gene TRBJ1-2; 7 bases map to TRBD1. V lost 8 bases and J lost 4; bases outside the gene matches: 4. Germline CDR1 LNHDA, CDR2 SQIVND (reference sequence). This CDR3 has 12 amino acids. The CDR3 sequence: CASGGTAYGYTF. For the CDR3, the DNA is TGTGCCAGTGGTGGGACAGCCTATGGCTACACCTTC.

This chain joins TRBV27 and TRBJ2-3; 13 bases are shared with TRBD2. V lost 6 bases and J lost 4; bases outside the gene matches: 10. The CDR3 consists of 17 residues. Germline V gene lookup returns CDR1 MNHEY and CDR2 SMNVEV (reference sequence). CDR3 nucleotide sequence: TGTGCCAGCAGCCAGGGGGGACTAGCGGGAATTGCAGATACGCAGTATTTT. Protein sequence: CASSQGGLAGIADTQYF.

The V call is TRBV18, the J call TRBJ2-1; 11 bases line up with TRBD2. Germline lookup yields CDR1 KGHSH and CDR2 LQKENI. The CDR3 extends over 17 amino acids. V was pared by 6 bases and J by 0 bases, with 7 bases of the junction left unmatched. CDR3 coding DNA: TGTGCCAGCTCTCCGGCTAGCGGGAGGAGCTCCTACAATGAGCAGTTCTTC. Protein: CASSPASGRSSYNEQFF.

In its sample, this clonotype was seen a few times. The chain is built from TRBV27 and TRBJ2-1, with D possibly matching TRBD1 (6 bases). Germline CDR1 reads MNHEY; CDR2 reads SMNVEV (reference sequence). V lost 7 bases, J lost 10 bases, and 20 bases lay in between. CDR3 length: 14 residues. The CDR3 nucleotides read TGTGCCAGCACCAGTTCCTACTCACAGGGCGAGCAGTTCTTC. This sequence encodes CASTSSYSQGEQFF.

This chain uses TRBV6-1 with TRBJ1-5; D unclear. This CDR3 is built from 14 residues. The V end was cut by 6 bases, the J end by 5 bases, with 14 bases between. The germline V gene encodes CDR1 MNHNS and CDR2 SASEGT. The CDR3 here is CASSSRVLDQPQHF. CDR3 DNA: TGTGCCAGCAGCAGTCGGGTTCTGGATCAGCCCCAGCATTTT.

This clonotype was picked up a small number of times. The rearrangement joins TRBV2 to TRBJ2-1, with D perhaps TRBD2 (5 bases). The CDR3 runs 16 residues. V was shortened by 6 bases and J by 6 bases, with 21 bases between the two germline ends. Germline V gene data show CDR1 as SNHLY and CDR2 as FYNNEI. CDR3 residues: CASRAVVAGSLNEQFF. The CDR3 DNA follows: TGTGCCAGCAGAGCGGTAGTCGCGGGTTCCCTCAATGAGCAGTTCTTC.

This clonotype occurred a few times. V is TRBV4-3 and J is TRBJ2-7; 8 positions agree with TRBD1. This CDR3 has 17 residues. The V and J ends lost 0 bases and 2 bases, in that order; junction bases with no gene match: 9. Germline V gives CDR1 LGHNA, CDR2 YSLEER. The CDR3 reads CASSQDPDRGSTYEQYF. The CDR3, as DNA: TGCGCCAGCAGCCAAGATCCCGACAGGGGCTCAACCTACGAGCAGTACTTC.

The rearrangement joins TRBV24-1 to TRBJ2-3; no clear D gene. The V end lost 2 bases, the J end lost 2 bases, and 7 bases lay between the germline ends. Germline CDR1 and CDR2: KGHDR and SFDVKD. There are 14 residues in the CDR3. The CDR3 reads CATSDWVSTDTQYF. The CDR3 DNA follows: TGTGCCACCAGTGATTGGGTCTCCACAGATACGCAGTATTTT.

The chain combines TRBV28 with TRBJ2-1; weak D call: TRBD2 (6 bases). CDR1 is MDHEN and CDR2 is SYDVKM in the germline V gene. This CDR3 has 15 residues. Between the trimmed V and J ends, which lost 2 bases and 5 bases, there was a span of 13 bases. In nucleotides, the CDR3 is TGTGCCAGCAGTTTACGACGGGAGACCAACAATGAGCAGTTCTTC. Translated, it gives CASSLRRETNNEQFF.

This clonotype was seen only a few times. This chain connects TRBV6-2 or TRBV6-3 to TRBJ1-1; D remains unclear. From germline, CDR1 is MNHEY and CDR2 SVGEGT. The CDR3 runs 13 residues. V gave up 8 bases and J gave up 0 bases, with 10 bases separating them. In DNA form, the CDR3 reads TGTGCCAGCGGCCGGGTTTTGAACACTGAAGCTTTCTTT. Its translation is CASGRVLNTEAFF.

The rearrangement joins TRBV6-2 or TRBV6-3 to TRBJ2-7; D call uncertain. V lost 4 bases, J lost 4 bases, and 5 bases lay in between. This CDR3 comprises 11 residues. In germline, CDR1 is MNHEY, CDR2 SVGEGT. The CDR3 region is CASSWAYEQYF. CDR3 sequence (DNA): TGTGCCAGCAGTTGGGCGTACGAGCAGTACTTC.

The genes are TRBV4-1 and TRBJ1-1; D may be TRBD1 (6 bases). CDR3 size: 14 residues. Germline V gives CDR1 MGHRA, CDR2 YSYEKL. Trimming pared 4 bases from V and 5 bases from J, leaving 14 bases between. In DNA, the CDR3 is TGCGCCAGCAGCCTCGCCCCAGGGGTGACTGAAGCTTTCTTT. Protein sequence: CASSLAPGVTEAFF.

V usage is TRBV20-1 and J usage is TRBJ2-7; 14 nucleotides align to TRBD2. V gave up 0 bases and J gave up 7 bases; unmatched junction bases: 2. CDR3 length: 14 residues. Germline assignment: CDR1 DFQATT and CDR2 SNEGSKA (reference sequence). The CDR3 region is CSARDGTSGSEQYF. The CDR3 DNA reads as TGCAGTGCTAGAGATGGGACTAGCGGGAGTGAGCAGTACTTC.

The genes are TRBV7-8 and TRBJ2-7; TRBD2 aligns across 12 bases. With 0 bases clipped from V and 7 bases from J, the junction kept 7 bases outside the gene matches. Per the germline V gene, CDR1 is SGHVS and CDR2 is FQNEAQ. This CDR3 has 16 residues. This chain's CDR3 is CASSLASGLAGNEQYF. The CDR3 coding sequence is TGTGCCAGCAGCTTAGCGTCCGGACTAGCGGGGAATGAGCAGTACTTC.

In its sample, this clonotype was seen a few times. The rearrangement links TRBV7-8 to TRBJ2-1, with unresolved D. V lost 1 base, J lost 9 bases, and 10 bases lay in between. The CDR3 covers 13 residues. CDR1 is SGHVS, CDR2 FQNEAQ, per germline. This chain's CDR3 is CASSLGGSAEQFF. The CDR3 DNA sequence: TGTGCCAGCAGCTTAGGTGGGTCGGCTGAGCAGTTCTTC.

CDR3 loop: CATSERLAGYTDTQYF. Here the CDR3 DNA reads TGTGCCACCAGTGAAAGACTAGCGGGGTACACAGATACGCAGTATTTT. This chain links TRBV24-1 with TRBJ2-3; 11 bases are a match to TRBD2. The V gene end was trimmed by 4 bases and the J gene end by 2 bases; junction bases not matched to a gene: 4. CDR3 length: 16 amino acids. CDR1 is KGHDR, CDR2 SFDVKD, per germline.

The chain has TRBV27 and TRBJ2-3; D might be TRBD2 (6 bases). V lost 7 bases and J 2 bases, leaving 13 bases between the germline ends. CDR3 length: 14 amino acids. Germline V gene lookup returns CDR1 MNHEY and CDR2 SMNVEV (reference sequence). CDR3 sequence (DNA): TGTGCCAGCACTAGCGCCGATTTCACAGATACGCAGTATTTT. Translating gives CASTSADFTDTQYF.

The chain uses TRBV27 and TRBJ1-1; the D is unclear. Between the trimmed V and J ends, which lost 0 bases and 4 bases, there was a span of 9 bases. The CDR3 consists of 14 residues. CDR1 MNHEY and CDR2 SMNVEV come from the germline V gene (reference sequence). The CDR3 loop is CASSLSGIVTEAFF. CDR3 nucleotides: TGTGCCAGCAGTTTATCGGGGATCGTCACTGAAGCTTTCTTT.

The sample holds many counts of this clonotype. J is TRBJ2-5 and V is TRBV20-1; D gene unclear. Germline V gene data show CDR1 as DFQATT and CDR2 as SNEGSKA (reference sequence). The CDR3 runs to 16 residues. Between the trimmed V and J ends, which lost 1 base and 2 bases, there was a span of 17 bases. The CDR3 nucleotides read TGCAGTGCTAGAGGTCGGGCCCCTCCCAGGCAAGAGACCCAGTACTTC. It specifies CSARGRAPPRQETQYF.

This clonotype turned up a few times. This chain joins TRBV12-3 or TRBV12-4 and TRBJ2-7, with unresolved D. The CDR3 is 12 amino acids. V was trimmed by 3 bases and J by 2 bases, leaving 5 bases between them. The CDR3 here is CASSFAAYEQYF. The CDR3 DNA reads TGTGCCAGCAGTTTTGCAGCCTACGAGCAGTACTTC.